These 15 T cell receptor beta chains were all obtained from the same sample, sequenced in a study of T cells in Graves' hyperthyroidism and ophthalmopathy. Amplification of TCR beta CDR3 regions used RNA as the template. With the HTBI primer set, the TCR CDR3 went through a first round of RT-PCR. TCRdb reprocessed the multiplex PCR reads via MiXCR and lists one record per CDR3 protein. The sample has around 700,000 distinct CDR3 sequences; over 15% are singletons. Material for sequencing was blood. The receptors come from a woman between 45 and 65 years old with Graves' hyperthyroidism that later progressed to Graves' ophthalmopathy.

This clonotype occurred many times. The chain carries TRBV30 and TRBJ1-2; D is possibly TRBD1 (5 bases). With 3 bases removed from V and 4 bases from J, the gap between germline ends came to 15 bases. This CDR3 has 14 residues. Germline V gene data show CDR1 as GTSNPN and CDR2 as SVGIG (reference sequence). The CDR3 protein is CAWSQGGTGYGYTF. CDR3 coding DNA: TGTGCCTGGAGCCAGGGAGGGACGGGCTATGGCTACACCTTC.

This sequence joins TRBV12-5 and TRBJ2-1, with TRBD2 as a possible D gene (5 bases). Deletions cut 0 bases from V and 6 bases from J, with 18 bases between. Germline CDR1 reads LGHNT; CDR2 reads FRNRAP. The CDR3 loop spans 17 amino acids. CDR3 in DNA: TGTGCTAGTGGTTTGGTACGATATGGACTTGGCCGCAATGAGCAGTTCTTC. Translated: CASGLVRYGLGRNEQFF.

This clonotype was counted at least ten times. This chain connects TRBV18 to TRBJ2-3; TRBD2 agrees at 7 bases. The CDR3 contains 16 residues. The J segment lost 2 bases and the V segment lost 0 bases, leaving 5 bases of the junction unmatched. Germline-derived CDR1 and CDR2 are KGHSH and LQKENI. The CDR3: CASSPPVAGVTDTQYF. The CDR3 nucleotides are TGTGCCAGCTCACCACCGGTGGCGGGGGTCACAGATACGCAGTATTTT. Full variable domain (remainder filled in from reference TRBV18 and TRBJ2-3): NAGVMQNPRHLVRRRGQEARLRCSPMKGHSHVYWYRQLPEEGLKFMVYLQKENIIDESGMPKERFSAEFPKEGPSILRIQQVVRGDSAAYFCASSPPVAGVTDTQYFGPGTRLTVL.

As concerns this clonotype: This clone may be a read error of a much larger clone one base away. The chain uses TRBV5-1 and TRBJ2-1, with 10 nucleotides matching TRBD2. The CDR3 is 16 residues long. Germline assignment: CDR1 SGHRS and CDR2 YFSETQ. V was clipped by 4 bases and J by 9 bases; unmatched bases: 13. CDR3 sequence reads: CASSLGPSGGGSEQFF. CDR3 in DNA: TGCGCCAGCAGCCTCGGTCCTAGCGGGGGCGGGAGTGAGCAGTTCTTC.

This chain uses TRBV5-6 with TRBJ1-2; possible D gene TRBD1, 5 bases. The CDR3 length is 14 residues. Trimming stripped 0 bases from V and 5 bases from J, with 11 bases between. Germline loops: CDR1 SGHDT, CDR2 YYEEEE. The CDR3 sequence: CASSLGAGNYGYTF. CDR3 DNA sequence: TGTGCCAGCAGCTTGGGGGCAGGGAATTATGGCTACACCTTC.

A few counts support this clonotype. The CDR3 is CSVGPFEEAFF. CDR3 DNA: TGCAGCGTCGGACCGTTCGAAGAAGCTTTCTTT. The V call is TRBV29-1, the J call TRBJ1-1, with D unresolved. Germline V gene sequence: CDR1 SQVTM, CDR2 ANQGSEA. The V gene lost 6 bases and the J gene lost 8 bases, with 13 bases spanning the gap. This CDR3 is built from 11 residues.

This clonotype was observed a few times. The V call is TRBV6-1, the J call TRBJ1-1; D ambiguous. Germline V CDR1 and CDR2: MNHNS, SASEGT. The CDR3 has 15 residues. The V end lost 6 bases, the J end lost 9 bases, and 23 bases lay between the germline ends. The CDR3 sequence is CASSPILTHGVKAFF. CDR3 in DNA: TGTGCCAGCAGCCCTATACTTACACACGGCGTTAAAGCTTTCTTT.

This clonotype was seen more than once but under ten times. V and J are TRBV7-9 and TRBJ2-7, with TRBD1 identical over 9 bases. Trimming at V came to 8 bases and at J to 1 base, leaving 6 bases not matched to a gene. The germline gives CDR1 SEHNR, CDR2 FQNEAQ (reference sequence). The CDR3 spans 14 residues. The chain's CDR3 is CASPPDRGSYEQYF. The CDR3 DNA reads TGTGCCAGCCCCCCGGACAGGGGATCCTACGAGCAGTACTTC.

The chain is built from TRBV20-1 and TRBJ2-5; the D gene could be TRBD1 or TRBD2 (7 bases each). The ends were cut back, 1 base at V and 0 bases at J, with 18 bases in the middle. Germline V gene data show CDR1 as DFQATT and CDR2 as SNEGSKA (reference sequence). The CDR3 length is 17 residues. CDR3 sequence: CSARGPGGAGYQETQYF. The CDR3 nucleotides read TGCAGTGCTAGAGGCCCAGGGGGGGCAGGGTACCAAGAGACCCAGTACTTC.

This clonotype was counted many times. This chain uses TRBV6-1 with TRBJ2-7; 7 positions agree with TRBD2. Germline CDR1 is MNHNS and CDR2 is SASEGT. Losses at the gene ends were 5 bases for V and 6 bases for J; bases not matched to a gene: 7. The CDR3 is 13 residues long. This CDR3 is CASSLRREGEQYF. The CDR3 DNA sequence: TGTGCCAGCAGTTTGAGGAGGGAGGGCGAGCAGTACTTC.

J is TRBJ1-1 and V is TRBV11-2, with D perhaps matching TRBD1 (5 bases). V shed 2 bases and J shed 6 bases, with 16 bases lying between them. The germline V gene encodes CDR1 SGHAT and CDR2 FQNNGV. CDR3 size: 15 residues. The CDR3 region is CASSLYAQGGPEAFF. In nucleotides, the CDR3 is TGTGCCAGCAGCTTATACGCTCAGGGTGGCCCTGAAGCTTTCTTT.

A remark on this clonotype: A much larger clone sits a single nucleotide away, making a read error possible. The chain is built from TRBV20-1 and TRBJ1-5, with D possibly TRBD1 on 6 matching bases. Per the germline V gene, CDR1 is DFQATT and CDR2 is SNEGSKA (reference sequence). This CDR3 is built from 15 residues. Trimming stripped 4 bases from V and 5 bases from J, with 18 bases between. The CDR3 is CSATALSDSYQPQHF. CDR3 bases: TGCAGTGCTACCGCCCTTTCGGACAGTTATCAGCCCCAGCATTTT.

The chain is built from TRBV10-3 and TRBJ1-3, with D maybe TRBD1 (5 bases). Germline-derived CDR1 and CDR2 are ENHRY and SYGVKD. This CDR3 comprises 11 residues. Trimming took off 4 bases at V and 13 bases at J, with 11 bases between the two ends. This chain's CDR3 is CAISAGPTIYF. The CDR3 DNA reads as TGTGCCATCAGTGCGGGACCCACAATATATTTT.

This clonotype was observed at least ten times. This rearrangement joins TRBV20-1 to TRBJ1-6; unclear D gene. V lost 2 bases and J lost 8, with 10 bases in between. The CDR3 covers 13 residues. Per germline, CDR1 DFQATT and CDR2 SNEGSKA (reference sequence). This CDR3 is CSARYQDYSPLHF. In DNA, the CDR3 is TGCAGTGCTAGATATCAGGACTATTCACCCCTCCACTTT.

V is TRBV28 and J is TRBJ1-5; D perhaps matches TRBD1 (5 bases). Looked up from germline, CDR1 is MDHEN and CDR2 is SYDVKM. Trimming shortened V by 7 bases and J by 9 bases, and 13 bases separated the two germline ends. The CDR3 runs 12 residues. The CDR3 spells CASTGSGGPQHF. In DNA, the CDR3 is TGTGCCAGCACAGGGTCGGGTGGGCCCCAGCATTTT.